This T cell receptor (beta chain) emerged from a study of shared clonotypes between healthy human individuals. Some clones are missing from TCRdb's copy, which holds only in-frame ones; the method was immunoSEQ multiplex PCR. The sample lists a few million clones, roughly 93% occurring once. V was clipped by 4 bases and J by 1 base, with 17 bases between them. Germline V CDR1 and CDR2: SGHRS, YFSETQ. The CDR3 loop spans 16 amino acids. The chain joins TRBV5-1 to TRBJ1-1, with D perhaps TRBD1 (6 bases). This sequence was found in a man younger than 35 in good health. Some clones in this sample may be carry-over from other donors' samples. Sequencing was carried out using naive CD4+ T cells from PBMCs. Indicated subset: CD45RA+ positively selected. This CDR3 reads CASSRTSKQGNTEAFF. The CDR3 nucleotides read TGCGCCAGCAGCAGAACGTCCAAACAGGGGAACACTGAAGCTTTCTTT.